These 22 T cell receptor beta chains came from one sample sequenced in a study of CD8 T cells in Susac syndrome. Random hexamers were used to reverse transcribe roughly 0.5 to 1 ug of RNA. A single record per CDR3 protein comes from TCRdb applying MiXCR to the immunoSEQ multiplex PCR reads. The sample has about 190,000 distinct CDR3 sequences; approximately 95% are singletons. Sequenced sample: CD8+ T cells from PBMCs. The receptors stem from a human donor with Susac syndrome.

Here the CDR3 DNA reads TGTGCCAGCAGTAAAGACAGGGTTGGCGAAAAACTGTTTTTT. Encoded protein: CASSKDRVGEKLFF. The chain uses TRBV2 and TRBJ1-4, with TRBD1 matching 7 bases. CDR1 and CDR2 from the germline V gene are SNHLY and FYNNEI. Unmatched junction bases numbered 8, after V lost 5 bases and J lost 8 bases. CDR3 length: 14 residues.

The genes are TRBV2 and TRBJ2-7, with a possible D match to TRBD2 (6 bases). V gave up 9 bases and J gave up 4 bases, with 31 bases separating them. The germline V gene has CDR1 SNHLY and CDR2 FYNNEI. The CDR3 loop spans 18 amino acids. Written as DNA, the CDR3 is TGTGCCAGTCTAAGCCCCCAGGGAGTGGGGGGAACCTTATACGAGCAGTACTTC. Translating it yields CASLSPQGVGGTLYEQYF.

The CDR3 DNA sequence: TGTGCCAGCAGCTTACCCTCAATCTACAATGAGCAGTTCTTC. Its protein product is CASSLPSIYNEQFF. The chain recombines TRBV11-2 with TRBJ2-1; D unresolved. Germline assignment: CDR1 SGHAT and CDR2 FQNNGV. CDR3 size: 14 residues. V lost 2 bases and J lost 3, with 8 bases in between.

This chain uses TRBV29-1 with TRBJ1-2; D uncertain. Germline CDR1 SQVTM, CDR2 ANQGSEA. V lost 1 base, J lost 3 bases, and 12 bases lay in between. The CDR3 consists of 14 residues. The CDR3 nucleotides are TGCAGCGTTGAAGGCAGTGAGACTTACTATGGCTACACCTTC. As protein: CSVEGSETYYGYTF.

The chain couples TRBV5-6 to TRBJ2-7; 8 bases agree with TRBD1. Germline CDR1 reads SGHDT; CDR2 reads YYEEEE. The CDR3 is 12 amino acids. Losses at the gene ends were 0 bases for V and 11 bases for J; bases not matched to a gene: 4. The CDR3 sequence: CASSLGPGQEYF. CDR3 sequence (DNA): TGTGCCAGCAGCTTGGGACCGGGACAGGAGTACTTC.

The table lists this clonotype with a count of one. The chain recombines TRBV5-1 with TRBJ2-5, with a tentative D call TRBD2 (6 bases). The CDR3 loop spans 16 amino acids. Germline V gene lookup returns CDR1 SGHRS and CDR2 YFSETQ. Trimming cost V 3 bases and J 4 bases, with 19 bases left between them. The DNA of the CDR3 is TGCGCCAGCAGCTCCCGAGACACGTCGCGGGGAGAGACCCAGTACTTC. It is translated as CASSSRDTSRGETQYF.

This clonotype was recorded a few times. This sequence joins TRBV7-3 and TRBJ2-1; D unclear. The V gene's germline CDR1 is SGHTA and CDR2 FQGTGA. This CDR3 is 12 amino acids long. V lost 0 bases, J lost 7 bases, and 4 bases lay in between. DNA for the CDR3: TGTGCCAGCAGCTTAACGGGGAATGAGCAGTTCTTC. Its protein product is CASSLTGNEQFF.

V gene TRBV11-2 combines with J gene TRBJ2-3, with D uncertain. V lost 4 bases to trimming and J lost 2 bases, with 7 bases between them. Germline V gene lookup returns CDR1 SGHAT and CDR2 FQNNGV. The CDR3 length is 13 residues. The CDR3 loop reads CASSSDPTDTQYF. The CDR3 DNA reads as TGTGCCAGCAGCTCAGACCCCACAGATACGCAGTATTTT. Full variable domain (rest looked up from reference TRBV11-2 and TRBJ2-3): EAGVAQSPRYKIIEKRQSVAFWCNPISGHATLYWYQQILGQGPKLLIQFQNNGVVDDSQLPKDRFSAERLKGVDSTLKIQPAKLEDSAVYLCASSSDPTDTQYFGPGTRLTVL.

The genes are TRBV3-1 and TRBJ2-1, with 9 bases identical to TRBD2. The CDR3 is 13 amino acids. CDR1 is LGHDT, CDR2 YNNKEL, per germline (reference sequence). With 1 base clipped from V and 13 bases from J, the junction kept 5 bases outside the gene matches. The CDR3 region is CASSQGGGTSQFF. The CDR3 region has the DNA TGTGCCAGCAGCCAAGGTGGGGGGACTAGCCAGTTCTTC.

The rearrangement joins TRBV9 to TRBJ1-2; D perhaps matches TRBD1 (6 bases). Deletions cut 0 bases from V and 1 base from J, with 7 bases between. The CDR3 is 14 amino acids. The V gene's germline CDR1 is SGDLS and CDR2 YYNGEE. The CDR3 loop is CASSVGTVNYGYTF. CDR3 in DNA: TGTGCCAGCAGCGTAGGGACAGTTAACTATGGCTACACCTTC.

The chain recombines TRBV7-9 with TRBJ2-7; possibly TRBD2 for D (6 bases). The CDR3 has 14 amino acids. Trimming took 5 bases from V and 2 from J, leaving 13 bases between them. The germline gives CDR1 SEHNR, CDR2 FQNEAQ (reference sequence). The CDR3 here is CASSPTGVAYEQYF. The DNA for the CDR3 is TGTGCCAGCAGCCCCACGGGGGTAGCCTACGAGCAGTACTTC.

The chain is built from TRBV11-2 and TRBJ1-1, with D unclear. CDR1 is SGHAT, CDR2 FQNNGV, per germline. The CDR3 consists of 12 residues. The V end was cut by 3 bases, the J end by 3 bases, with 5 bases between. CDR3 amino acids: CASSLFYTEAFF. The CDR3 bases are TGTGCCAGCAGCTTGTTTTACACTGAAGCTTTCTTT. The full variable domain, in which reference TRBV11-2 and TRBJ1-1 provide the parts outside the CDR3, is EAGVAQSPRYKIIEKRQSVAFWCNPISGHATLYWYQQILGQGPKLLIQFQNNGVVDDSQLPKDRFSAERLKGVDSTLKIQPAKLEDSAVYLCASSLFYTEAFFGQGTRLTVV.

V and J are TRBV6-5 and TRBJ2-5; D not certain. Germline CDR1 reads MNHEY; CDR2 reads SVGAGI. The CDR3 runs 14 residues. V was clipped by 8 bases and J by 2 bases, with 15 bases between them. The chain's CDR3 is CASGSFTAQETQYF. CDR3 in DNA: TGTGCCAGCGGAAGTTTCACAGCGCAAGAGACCCAGTACTTC.

This CDR3 is CATSRGSSQDGYTF. In DNA, the CDR3 is TGTGCCACCAGCAGAGGCAGCTCCCAGGATGGCTACACCTTC. V and J are TRBV15 and TRBJ1-2; no definite D call. Germline values: CDR1 LNHNV, CDR2 YYDKDF (reference sequence). The V and J ends lost 1 base and 6 bases respectively, with 12 bases between them. The length of the CDR3 is 14 residues.

The rearrangement joins TRBV15 to TRBJ2-1; 10 bases are shared with TRBD2. Trimming at V came to 0 bases and at J to 7 bases, leaving 6 bases not matched to a gene. This CDR3 has 16 residues. The germline CDR1 and CDR2 sequences are LNHNV and YYDKDF (reference sequence). The CDR3 region has the DNA TGTGCCACCAGCAGAGAAAGGGCTAGCGGGAGTAATGAGCAGTTCTTC. This sequence encodes CATSRERASGSNEQFF.

The chain recombines TRBV27 with TRBJ2-7; 12 positions match TRBD2. The CDR3 length is 15 residues. CDR1 and CDR2 from the germline V gene are MNHEY and SMNVEV (reference sequence). V shed 5 bases and J 2 bases; nucleotides not matched to a gene: 4. Here the CDR3 reads CASSPLAGGTYEQYF. The CDR3 nucleotides are TGTGCCAGCAGTCCCCTAGCGGGGGGGACCTACGAGCAGTACTTC.

The V and J genes are TRBV30 and TRBJ2-7, with D possibly being TRBD1 (8 bases). The CDR3 totals 11 residues. In germline, CDR1 is GTSNPN, CDR2 SVGIG (reference sequence). V was cut by 6 bases and J by 7 bases, with 13 bases left in between. The CDR3, as DNA: TGTGCCTGCGGGGGGACAGGAGAGCAGTACTTC. Its protein product is CACGGTGEQYF.

This clonotype was counted a single time. The J gene is TRBJ1-1, the V gene TRBV12-3 or TRBV12-4; weak D call: TRBD1 (5 bases). This CDR3 region has 16 residues. Trimming shortened V by 6 bases and J by 1 base, and 18 bases separated the two germline ends. The CDR3 sequence is CASSPPDRSGNTEAFF. In nucleotides, the CDR3 is TGTGCCAGCAGCCCACCAGACAGATCCGGGAACACTGAAGCTTTCTTT.

V usage is TRBV28 and J usage is TRBJ1-1, with a tentative D call TRBD1 (6 bases). Per germline, CDR1 MDHEN and CDR2 SYDVKM. V was clipped by 8 bases and J by 1 base, with 17 bases between them. There are 15 residues in the CDR3. CDR3 nucleotide sequence: TGTGCCAGCGGGGAAGGGGACACCAGGAACACTGAAGCTTTCTTT. Translation gives CASGEGDTRNTEAFF.

The chain has TRBV19 and TRBJ2-5; D possibly corresponds to TRBD1 (5 bases). This CDR3 is built from 14 residues. The germline V and J ends were trimmed by 5 bases and 2 bases, with 12 bases remaining between them. CDR1 and CDR2 from the germline V gene are LNHDA and SQIVND (reference sequence). CDR3 region: CASSPRTKQETQYF. CDR3 in DNA: TGTGCCAGTAGTCCCCGGACAAAACAAGAGACCCAGTACTTC.

The chain couples TRBV6-5 to TRBJ2-7, with TRBD2 matching 9 bases. V gave up 9 bases and J gave up 0 bases; unmatched junction bases: 9. The germline gives CDR1 MNHEY, CDR2 SVGAGI. The CDR3 consists of 15 residues. CDR3 nucleotides: TGTGCCAGTAGAATAGCGGGGGAAAGCTCCTACGAGCAGTACTTC. This sequence encodes CASRIAGESSYEQYF.

This clonotype was picked up one time. The chain couples TRBV11-2 to TRBJ2-3, with 11 bases matching TRBD2. The CDR3 is 16 residues long. CDR1 and CDR2 from the germline V gene are SGHAT and FQNNGV. J was trimmed by 1 base and V by 4 bases; bases with no gene match: 4. This chain's CDR3 is CASSSSSGGRTDTQYF. CDR3 nucleotides: TGTGCCAGCAGCTCGTCTAGCGGGGGGCGCACAGATACGCAGTATTTT. The full variable domain, its missing parts supplied by reference TRBV11-2 and TRBJ2-3, is EAGVAQSPRYKIIEKRQSVAFWCNPISGHATLYWYQQILGQGPKLLIQFQNNGVVDDSQLPKDRFSAERLKGVDSTLKIQPAKLEDSAVYLCASSSSSGGRTDTQYFGPGTRLTVL.